The rows below give T cell receptor beta chains drawn from one sample of a study of control samples from healthy donors and cancer patients. The protocol was immunoSEQ multiplex PCR, while the TCRdb copy is restricted to in-frame clones and leaves out a portion. In the table there are 98,000 or so clones, about 80% of which are singletons. The sequenced sample consisted of blood. The receptor source for this set is a woman younger than 45 in good health. Both conserved end residues are part of each CDR3. The order of the fields is D gene, J gene, V gene, clone size, CDR3 protein, CDR3 DNA. A D gene is named only where the DNA matches it firmly. Clone size, where shown, is once, few, many, or a class for clones that have expanded.

d_call: TRBD1
j_call: TRBJ2-2
v_call: TRBV5-4
clone_size: -
cdr3_aa: CASSRTGVNGELFF
cdr3_nt: TGTGCCAGCAGCCGGACAGGGGTTAACGGGGAGCTGTTTTTT

d_call: -
j_call: TRBJ2-7
v_call: TRBV30
clone_size: -
cdr3_aa: CAWSVGNEQYF
cdr3_nt: TGTGCCTGGAGTGTTGGAAACGAGCAGTACTTC

d_call: -
j_call: TRBJ1-1
v_call: TRBV30
clone_size: -
cdr3_aa: CAGEGLQNTEAFF
cdr3_nt: TGTGCCGGCGAGGGACTCCAGAACACTGAAGCTTTCTTT

d_call: TRBD1
j_call: TRBJ1-2
v_call: TRBV18
clone_size: once
cdr3_aa: CASSPQGAHGYTF
cdr3_nt: TGTGCCAGCTCACCTCAGGGGGCTCATGGCTACACCTTC

d_call: TRBD2
j_call: TRBJ2-1
v_call: TRBV12-5
clone_size: -
cdr3_aa: CASGLQSGGPSNEQFF
cdr3_nt: TGTGCTAGTGGTTTGCAGAGCGGGGGGCCCTCCAATGAGCAGTTCTTC

d_call: -
j_call: TRBJ1-1
v_call: TRBV2
clone_size: few
cdr3_aa: CASSQGNMNTEAFF
cdr3_nt: TGTGCCAGCAGTCAAGGGAATATGAACACTGAAGCTTTCTTT

d_call: TRBD1
j_call: TRBJ2-1
v_call: TRBV14
clone_size: -
cdr3_aa: CASSQLGTGNYNEQFF
cdr3_nt: TGTGCCAGCAGCCAACTTGGGACAGGCAATTACAATGAGCAGTTCTTC

d_call: TRBD1
j_call: TRBJ1-2
v_call: TRBV3-1/TRBV3-2
clone_size: -
cdr3_aa: CASSQGGGEFSILGYTF
cdr3_nt: TGTGCCAGCAGCCAAGGAGGGGGCGAATTCTCCATCTTGGGCTACACCTTC

d_call: TRBD2
j_call: TRBJ2-3
v_call: TRBV12-3/TRBV12-4
clone_size: medium-sized
cdr3_aa: CASSRTSNTQYF
cdr3_nt: TGTGCCAGCAGTCGGACTAGCAATACGCAGTATTTT

d_call: -
j_call: TRBJ1-3
v_call: TRBV2
clone_size: -
cdr3_aa: CASSPAWQGSTIYF
cdr3_nt: TGTGCCAGCAGTCCCGCTTGGCAGGGGTCCACCATATATTTT

d_call: TRBD1
j_call: TRBJ2-7
v_call: TRBV27
clone_size: -
cdr3_aa: CASRRPGQGSEQYF
cdr3_nt: TGTGCCAGCAGGAGGCCGGGACAGGGAAGCGAGCAGTACTTC

d_call: -
j_call: TRBJ1-2
v_call: TRBV3-1/TRBV3-2
clone_size: few
cdr3_aa: CASSRVGYGEAYGYTF
cdr3_nt: TGTGCCAGCAGCCGAGTCGGTTACGGAGAGGCATATGGCTACACCTTC

d_call: TRBD1
j_call: TRBJ2-1
v_call: TRBV19
clone_size: -
cdr3_aa: CASSRYTGTGGLEQFF
cdr3_nt: TGTGCCAGTAGTAGGTACACCGGGACAGGGGGCCTCGAGCAGTTCTTC

d_call: TRBD2
j_call: TRBJ2-5
v_call: TRBV4-3
clone_size: few
cdr3_aa: CASSRLGGGPETQYF
cdr3_nt: TGCGCCAGCAGCCGCTTAGGCGGGGGGCCAGAGACCCAGTACTTC

d_call: -
j_call: TRBJ2-7
v_call: TRBV30
clone_size: -
cdr3_aa: CASSGLYEQYF
cdr3_nt: TGTGCCAGCAGCGGGCTTTACGAGCAGTACTTC

d_call: -
j_call: TRBJ2-3
v_call: TRBV2
clone_size: -
cdr3_aa: CASRRHRAIDTQYF
cdr3_nt: TGTGCCAGCAGGAGGCACAGGGCAATCGATACGCAGTATTTT

d_call: TRBD2
j_call: TRBJ2-7
v_call: TRBV19
clone_size: -
cdr3_aa: CASSRTSREQYF
cdr3_nt: TGTGCCAGTAGCAGGACTAGTCGCGAGCAGTACTTC

d_call: -
j_call: TRBJ1-2
v_call: TRBV12-3/TRBV12-4
clone_size: -
cdr3_aa: CASSSVRGYTF
cdr3_nt: TGTGCCAGCAGTTCCGTAAGGGGCTACACCTTC

d_call: -
j_call: TRBJ2-5
v_call: TRBV29-1
clone_size: few
cdr3_aa: CSAAKGVSETQYF
cdr3_nt: TGCAGCGCTGCCAAGGGGGTGAGCGAGACCCAGTACTTC

d_call: -
j_call: TRBJ2-7
v_call: TRBV12-3/TRBV12-4
clone_size: -
cdr3_aa: CASSSDGAYEQYF
cdr3_nt: TGTGCCAGCAGTTCCGACGGCGCCTACGAGCAGTACTTC

d_call: -
j_call: TRBJ1-1
v_call: TRBV7-2
clone_size: few
cdr3_aa: CASSLQAGEAFF
cdr3_nt: TGTGCCAGCAGCTTACAAGCAGGGGAAGCTTTCTTT

d_call: TRBD2
j_call: TRBJ2-2
v_call: TRBV5-5
clone_size: once
cdr3_aa: CASSAGLARNTGELFF
cdr3_nt: TGTGCCAGCAGCGCGGGACTAGCGAGGAACACCGGGGAGCTGTTTTTT

d_call: -
j_call: TRBJ2-3
v_call: TRBV9
clone_size: few
cdr3_aa: CASSPAGGGLGDTQYF
cdr3_nt: TGTGCCAGCAGCCCCGCAGGGGGGGGGCTCGGAGATACGCAGTATTTT

d_call: TRBD1
j_call: TRBJ1-5
v_call: TRBV30
clone_size: -
cdr3_aa: CAWSADRGPNQPQHF
cdr3_nt: TGTGCCTGGAGTGCCGACAGGGGGCCCAATCAGCCCCAGCATTTT

d_call: -
j_call: TRBJ2-5
v_call: TRBV30
clone_size: -
cdr3_aa: CAWSVHGLGKETQYF
cdr3_nt: TGTGCCTGGAGTGTACACGGGCTAGGTAAAGAGACCCAGTACTTC

d_call: -
j_call: TRBJ1-6
v_call: TRBV11-2
clone_size: -
cdr3_aa: CASSNRVLDSPLHF
cdr3_nt: TGTGCCAGCAGCAACCGGGTCCTGGATTCACCCCTCCACTTT

d_call: -
j_call: TRBJ2-7
v_call: TRBV11-2
clone_size: -
cdr3_aa: CASSWRSGDEQYF
cdr3_nt: TGTGCCAGCAGCTGGAGATCAGGGGACGAGCAGTACTTC

d_call: -
j_call: TRBJ2-5
v_call: TRBV2
clone_size: -
cdr3_aa: CASGFRGETQYF
cdr3_nt: TGTGCCAGCGGTTTTAGGGGGGAGACCCAGTACTTC

d_call: -
j_call: TRBJ2-7
v_call: TRBV6-2/TRBV6-3
clone_size: few
cdr3_aa: CASSSPPLGEQYF
cdr3_nt: TGTGCCAGCAGTTCCCCACCTCTAGGGGAGCAGTACTTC

d_call: -
j_call: TRBJ1-1
v_call: TRBV19
clone_size: -
cdr3_aa: CASRFSGQGRNTEAFF
cdr3_nt: TGTGCCAGTAGATTTTCGGGGCAGGGGAGGAACACTGAAGCTTTCTTT

d_call: TRBD1
j_call: TRBJ1-1
v_call: TRBV12-3/TRBV12-4
clone_size: -
cdr3_aa: CASSRTGEAFF
cdr3_nt: TGTGCCAGTAGTCGGACAGGGGAAGCTTTCTTT

d_call: -
j_call: TRBJ2-6
v_call: TRBV10-3
clone_size: -
cdr3_aa: CAISALDSGANVLTF
cdr3_nt: TGTGCCATCAGTGCTCTCGACTCTGGGGCCAACGTCCTGACTTTC

d_call: TRBD2
j_call: TRBJ2-3
v_call: TRBV3-1/TRBV3-2
clone_size: few
cdr3_aa: CASSPSGREDTQYF
cdr3_nt: TGTGCCAGCAGCCCCAGCGGGAGGGAAGATACGCAGTATTTT

d_call: -
j_call: TRBJ1-2
v_call: TRBV4-3
clone_size: -
cdr3_aa: CASSQDIGSDGYTF
cdr3_nt: TGCGCCAGCAGCCAAGATATCGGCAGTGATGGCTACACCTTC

d_call: -
j_call: TRBJ2-1
v_call: TRBV5-8
clone_size: -
cdr3_aa: CASSLEGSSYNEQFF
cdr3_nt: TGTGCCAGCAGCTTAGAGGGGAGCTCCTACAATGAGCAGTTCTTC

d_call: TRBD1
j_call: TRBJ1-2
v_call: TRBV14
clone_size: -
cdr3_aa: CASSPRGQAGYGYTF
cdr3_nt: TGTGCCAGCAGCCCCAGGGGACAGGCAGGCTATGGCTACACCTTC